This TCR beta chain was obtained from a study of blood T cell repertoires in COVID-19. In the source study's methods: Reference gene primers were amplified, and this amplification served to estimate nucleated cell counts. Assay: immunoSEQ multiplex PCR; the TCRdb copy retains only in-frame clones and omits some. V, J and clone size reflect that table, while D and trimming were determined from the DNA. The sample lists a few hundred thousand clones, 75% to 90% occurring once. Participants, about 18 to 90 years old, spanned fewer than 30 US areas. Recovered status in Cohort 3 required two negative PCRs, clearance, or symptom resolution. Trimming removed 3 bases at V and 2 bases at J, with 10 bases between. Germline V CDR1 and CDR2: LNHDA, SQIVND (reference sequence). There are 14 residues in the CDR3.

The chain couples TRBV19 to TRBJ2-5; no clear D gene. The source of this sequence is a man aged 30-40 years who had recovered from COVID-19. Sequencing was carried out using PBMCs or T cells enriched from blood (not recorded which). CDR3 nucleotide sequence: TGTGCCAGTAGTATTAGCCTGATACAAGAGACCCAGTACTTC. Protein sequence: CASSISLIQETQYF.